Following are 5 T cell receptor beta chains from one sample sequenced in a study of T cell responses to AZD1222 COVID-19 vaccine. Using immunoSEQ multiplex PCR, the repertoire was profiled, and TCRdb retains in-frame clones only, with some absent. The data show about 110,000 clones, with about 95% seen just once and under 2.5% held by the top ten. The sample here was peripheral blood, taken on day 0 of AZD1222 vaccination. These receptors came from an adult in good health.

V is TRBV18 and J is TRBJ1-2; 7 nucleotides agree with TRBD1. This CDR3 is built from 14 residues. CDR1 is KGHSH, CDR2 LQKENI, per germline. V lost 2 bases and J lost 4; bases outside the gene matches: 4. The CDR3 DNA reads as TGTGCCAGCTCACCATCGGGACAGAGCTATGGCTACACCTTC. The encoded protein is CASSPSGQSYGYTF.

V gene TRBV7-3 combines with J gene TRBJ2-3; no clear D. V shed 2 bases and J shed 0 bases, with 9 bases lying between them. Germline V gene data show CDR1 as SGHTA and CDR2 as FQGTGA. This CDR3 contains 15 residues. CDR3 loop: CASSLSASSTDTQYF. The CDR3 DNA sequence: TGTGCCAGCAGCTTATCGGCGTCTAGCACAGATACGCAGTATTTT.

This sequence joins TRBV28 and TRBJ1-1; no clear D. V was clipped by 3 bases and J by 1 base, with 9 bases between them. CDR1 is MDHEN, CDR2 SYDVKM, per germline. The CDR3 is 14 residues long. For the CDR3, the DNA is TGTGCCAGCAGTTTCAGGACCTCGAACACTGAAGCTTTCTTT. Translation gives CASSFRTSNTEAFF.

The chain recombines TRBV7-6 with TRBJ2-7, with 8 bases aligning to TRBD2. This CDR3 is built from 16 residues. The germline CDR1 and CDR2 sequences are SGHVS and FNYEAQ. Trimming removed 2 bases from V and 5 bases from J; junction bases left unmatched: 11. The CDR3 DNA is TGTGCCAGCAGCTTACGCGGGGGGCGCGCTGTAAACGAGCAGTACTTC. It codes for CASSLRGGRAVNEQYF. Full variable domain (missing parts from reference TRBV7-6 and TRBJ2-7): GAGVSQSPRYKVTKRGQDVALRCDPISGHVSLYWYRQALGQGPEFLTYFNYEAQQDKSGLPNDRFSAERPEGSISTLTIQRTEQRDSAMYRCASSLRGGRAVNEQYFGPGTRLTVT.

This sequence joins TRBV6-5 and TRBJ2-7, with D hard to call. The CDR3 spans 13 residues. Between the trimmed V and J ends, which lost 2 bases and 2 bases, there was a span of 7 bases. In germline, CDR1 is MNHEY, CDR2 SVGAGI. CDR3 in amino acids: CASSYDSTYEQYF. The CDR3 DNA reads as TGTGCCAGCAGTTACGACTCTACCTACGAGCAGTACTTC.